The 2 T cell receptor beta chains below all came from one sample that was sequenced in a study of shared clonotypes between healthy human individuals. Sequencing used immunoSEQ multiplex PCR; TCRdb keeps in-frame clones, though not all of them. The table records about 690,000 clones, roughly 88% of them present only once. Sequencing used memory CD8+ T cells from PBMCs. Indicated subset: CD45RO+ cells pooled with CCR7-negative TemRA cells. These TCRs come from a man aged 18-30 years in good health. Some clones in this sample may be carry-over from other donors' samples.

The chain recombines TRBV11-2 with TRBJ2-7; either TRBD1 or TRBD2 may fit D (6 bases each). Germline CDR1 is SGHAT and CDR2 is FQNNGV. V gave up 5 bases and J gave up 1 base, with 15 bases separating them. This CDR3 contains 15 residues. CDR3 sequence (DNA): TGTGCCAGCAGCAGGTCCCCGGGGGCGTCCTACGAGCAGTACTTC. It encodes CASSRSPGASYEQYF.

This clone was detected many times. The chain recombines TRBV10-2 with TRBJ2-1, with 11 bases identical to TRBD2. J lost 7 bases, V lost 5 bases, and 7 bases had no gene match. This CDR3 comprises 15 residues. The germline gives CDR1 WSHSY, CDR2 SAAADI. CDR3 sequence reads: CASSLTSGKGNEQFF. The DNA of the CDR3 is TGCGCCAGCAGTTTGACTAGCGGGAAAGGGAATGAGCAGTTCTTC.